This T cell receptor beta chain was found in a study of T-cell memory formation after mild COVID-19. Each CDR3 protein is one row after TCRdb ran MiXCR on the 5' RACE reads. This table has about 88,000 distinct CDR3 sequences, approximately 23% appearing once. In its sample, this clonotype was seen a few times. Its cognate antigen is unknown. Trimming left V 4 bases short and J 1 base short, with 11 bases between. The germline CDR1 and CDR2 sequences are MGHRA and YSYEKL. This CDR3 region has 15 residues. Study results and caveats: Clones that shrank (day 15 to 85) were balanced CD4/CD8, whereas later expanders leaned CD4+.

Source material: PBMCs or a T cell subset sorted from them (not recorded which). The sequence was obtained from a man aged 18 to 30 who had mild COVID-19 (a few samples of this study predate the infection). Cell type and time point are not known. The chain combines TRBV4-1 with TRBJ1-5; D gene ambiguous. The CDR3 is CASSPWFSSNQPQHF. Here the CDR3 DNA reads TGCGCCAGCAGCCCTTGGTTTTCCAGCAATCAGCCCCAGCATTTT.